The next 27 T cell receptor beta chains were all read from a single sample in a study of T cell changes during pregnancy in multiple sclerosis. The table came from immunoSEQ multiplex PCR; TCRdb's copy has only in-frame clones and leaves some out. The table includes 35,000 to 45,000 clones, under 95% detected once. The specimen was peripheral blood, collected in the third trimester of pregnancy. The source is a female donor in good health, enrolled as a control in a pregnancy study.

The chain carries TRBV23-1 and TRBJ2-7, with 9 bases identical to TRBD1. TRBV23-1 counts as an open reading frame of uncertain function. J was trimmed by 0 bases and V by 0 bases; bases with no gene match: 18. The CDR3 has 21 amino acids. The CDR3 loop is CASSQSPQTTGGRPSSYEQYF. Here the CDR3 DNA reads TGCGCCAGCAGTCAATCCCCCCAAACTACAGGGGGCCGCCCGAGCTCCTACGAGCAGTACTTC.

The gene calls are TRBV5-1 and TRBJ2-3; TRBD1 is a possible D gene (5 bases). Germline CDR1 reads SGHRS; CDR2 reads YFSETQ. Trimming stripped 4 bases from V and 6 bases from J, with 12 bases between. The CDR3 runs 13 residues. The CDR3 loop is CASSTDNPDTQYF. The CDR3 nucleotides are TGCGCCAGCAGCACGGACAACCCCGATACGCAGTATTTT.

The chain combines TRBV4-1 with TRBJ2-7, with 9 bases aligning to TRBD2. In germline, CDR1 is MGHRA, CDR2 YSYEKL. The CDR3 extends over 16 amino acids. The V segment lost 3 bases and the J segment 2 bases; nucleotides outside the gene matches: 8. CDR3 region: CASSQAGTSRPYEQYF. The CDR3 bases are TGCGCCAGCAGCCAGGCGGGGACTAGCAGGCCCTACGAGCAGTACTTC.

This chain links TRBV18 with TRBJ2-3; maybe TRBD1 (5 bases). V was trimmed by 3 bases and J by 2 bases, leaving 9 bases between them. Germline V lookup: CDR1 KGHSH, CDR2 LQKENI. This CDR3 is built from 14 residues. CDR3: CASSPPDITDTQYF. The CDR3 DNA reads TGTGCCAGCTCACCCCCGGACATCACAGATACGCAGTATTTT.

The rearrangement joins TRBV9 to TRBJ1-1; 7 bases map to TRBD1. With 4 bases clipped from V and 3 bases from J, the junction kept 6 bases outside the gene matches. This CDR3 is 14 amino acids long. Germline values: CDR1 SGDLS, CDR2 YYNGEE. The CDR3 DNA reads as TGTGCCAGCAGCCCGAGACAGGGCGACACTGAAGCTTTCTTT. Translating it yields CASSPRQGDTEAFF.

This chain joins TRBV7-2 and TRBJ2-1; 8 nucleotides line up with TRBD2. The germline V gene has CDR1 SGHTA and CDR2 FQGNSA. The length of the CDR3 is 14 residues. V lost 5 bases to trimming and J lost 12 bases; unmatched junction nucleotides: 12. CDR3 residues: CASSPGTSNVGQFF. The CDR3 coding sequence is TGTGCCAGCAGCCCCGGGACTAGTAATGTAGGGCAGTTCTTC.

The chain has TRBV28 and TRBJ2-7, with D maybe TRBD2 (6 bases). Trimming stripped 2 bases from V and 6 bases from J, with 8 bases between. Germline V CDR1 and CDR2: MDHEN, SYDVKM. This CDR3 has 12 amino acids. This CDR3 reads CASSLRRGEQYF. The DNA of the CDR3 is TGTGCCAGCAGTTTAAGGAGGGGCGAGCAGTACTTC.

This chain uses TRBV18 with TRBJ1-2; D unclear. In germline, CDR1 is KGHSH, CDR2 LQKENI. This CDR3 has 13 residues. V was cut by 4 bases and J by 4 bases, with 10 bases left in between. The CDR3 is CASSLNTVYGYTF. DNA for the CDR3: TGTGCCAGCTCACTTAACACCGTCTATGGCTACACCTTC.

The rearrangement links TRBV23-1 to TRBJ2-5; D might be TRBD1 (5 bases). TRBV23-1 is given ORF status, its function remaining uncertain. V was trimmed by 0 bases and J by 3 bases, leaving 17 bases between them. The CDR3 is 17 amino acids. The CDR3: CASSQSGRARQKETQYF. The CDR3 DNA reads as TGCGCCAGCAGTCAATCGGGCAGGGCCCGACAAAAAGAGACCCAGTACTTC.

The rearrangement joins TRBV19 to TRBJ1-6, with 8 bases that match TRBD1. Germline V gives CDR1 LNHDA, CDR2 SQIVND (reference sequence). CDR3 length equals 11 residues. The ends lost 5 bases at V and 13 bases at J; junction bases unmatched: 1. The CDR3 DNA reads TGTGCCAGTAGTGGACAGGGCCCCCTCCACTTT. Residues: CASSGQGPLHF.

CDR3 sequence (DNA): TGTGCCAGCTCACCAGGGACAGGGGGCTACACCTTC. It translates to CASSPGTGGYTF. This sequence joins TRBV18 and TRBJ1-2; 9 nucleotides match TRBD1. Germline CDR1 KGHSH, CDR2 LQKENI. The V and J ends lost 2 bases and 8 bases, in that order; junction bases with no gene match: 0. The CDR3 consists of 12 residues.

The V call is TRBV23-1, the J call TRBJ1-6; 7 nucleotides line up with TRBD1. TRBV23-1 belongs to the ORF category, with a function that is uncertain. The V segment lost 3 bases and the J segment 7 bases; nucleotides outside the gene matches: 3. The CDR3 runs 14 residues. The CDR3 bases are TGCGCCAGCAGTCATACAGGGGAGAATTCACCCCTCCACTTT. As protein: CASSHTGENSPLHF.

The chain has TRBV19 and TRBJ1-2, with a weak D call TRBD1 (6 bases). V gave up 1 base and J gave up 8 bases, with 17 bases separating them. From germline, CDR1 is LNHDA and CDR2 SQIVND (reference sequence). The CDR3 contains 15 residues. Here the CDR3 reads CASSIAVDSQRGYTF. In nucleotides, the CDR3 is TGTGCCAGTAGTATAGCTGTGGACAGTCAACGGGGCTACACCTTC.

The chain carries TRBV6-4 and TRBJ1-5, with 8 bases lining up with TRBD1. Losses at the gene ends were 5 bases for V and 2 bases for J; bases not matched to a gene: 5. CDR1 is MRHNA, CDR2 SNTAGT, per germline. The CDR3 has 15 amino acids. Here the CDR3 reads CASSLTGEGNQPQHF. In nucleotides, the CDR3 is TGTGCCAGCAGTTTGACAGGGGAAGGCAATCAGCCCCAGCATTTT.

The chain links TRBV7-9 to TRBJ2-1; no definite D call. The CDR3 covers 17 residues. Germline CDR1 reads SEHNR; CDR2 reads FQNEAQ (reference sequence). V lost 3 bases to trimming and J lost 0 bases, with 15 bases between them. CDR3 bases: TGTGCCAGCAGCTTGCATCAGAGTAGCTTCTCCTACAATGAGCAGTTCTTC. This encodes CASSLHQSSFSYNEQFF.

CDR3 DNA sequence: TGTGCCAGCTCCCAAGGGGAGGGAAGTGGTTCACCCCTCCACTTT. Its translation is CASSQGEGSGSPLHF. J is TRBJ1-6 and V is TRBV5-4; a possible D gene is TRBD1 (5 bases). V was shortened by 7 bases and J by 9 bases, with 20 bases between the two germline ends. CDR1 SGHNT and CDR2 YYREEE come from the germline V gene (reference sequence). This CDR3 is built from 15 residues.

The CDR3, as DNA: TGTGCCAGCACCCGCCTTGCGGGTTTGGCACCCCTCCACTTT. It translates to CASTRLAGLAPLHF. The chain carries TRBV6-5 and TRBJ1-6; D gene unclear. CDR3 size: 14 residues. Trimming took 7 bases from V and 11 from J, leaving 18 bases between them. The germline V gene encodes CDR1 MNHEY and CDR2 SVGAGI.

This chain connects TRBV6-1 to TRBJ1-6, with D unclear. Germline CDR1 MNHNS, CDR2 SASEGT. The CDR3 covers 14 residues. Trimming removed 1 base from V and 6 bases from J, with 7 bases in between. The CDR3 region has the DNA TGTGCCAGCAGTGAAGGGGCAGGTAATTCACCCCTCCACTTT. Translation: CASSEGAGNSPLHF.

This chain connects TRBV7-9 to TRBJ2-7; TRBD2 might be the D (6 bases). Trimming pared 0 bases from V and 3 bases from J, leaving 9 bases between. The CDR3 contains 14 residues. Germline values: CDR1 SEHNR, CDR2 FQNEAQ (reference sequence). The CDR3 DNA reads TGTGCCAGCAGCTTAGCGGGGGGTTACTACGAGCAGTACTTC. As protein: CASSLAGGYYEQYF.

The rearrangement joins TRBV6-4 to TRBJ2-3; the match to TRBD2 covers 10 bases. With 3 bases clipped from V and 4 bases from J, the junction kept 4 bases outside the gene matches. The CDR3 contains 15 residues. Per germline, CDR1 MRHNA and CDR2 SNTAGT. This chain's CDR3 is CASSESGRAADTQYF. CDR3 nucleotides: TGTGCCAGCAGTGAAAGCGGGAGGGCCGCAGATACGCAGTATTTT.

The chain uses TRBV5-4 and TRBJ1-1, with D unresolved. CDR3 length equals 15 residues. Trimming stripped 0 bases from V and 0 bases from J, with 9 bases between. Germline V gene lookup returns CDR1 SGHNT and CDR2 YYREEE (reference sequence). The CDR3 is CASSLAEWLNTEAFF. The CDR3 coding sequence is TGTGCCAGCAGCTTGGCCGAGTGGTTGAACACTGAAGCTTTCTTT.

The rearrangement joins TRBV19 to TRBJ1-1; perhaps TRBD1 as D (5 bases). The germline V and J ends were trimmed by 5 bases and 1 base, with 11 bases remaining between them. The CDR3 sequence is 14 residues long. Germline loops: CDR1 LNHDA, CDR2 SQIVND (reference sequence). As DNA, the CDR3 is TGTGCCAGTAGTTGGGGGAGGGGGAACACTGAAGCTTTCTTT. Encoded protein: CASSWGRGNTEAFF.

The chain combines TRBV6-1 with TRBJ2-1; a weak D match, TRBD2 (5 bases). Trimming took 1 base from V and 4 from J, leaving 5 bases between them. Germline V gives CDR1 MNHNS, CDR2 SASEGT. The CDR3 contains 13 residues. The CDR3 coding sequence is TGTGCCAGCAGTGAAGGGGAGTACAATGAGCAGTTCTTC. This gives the protein CASSEGEYNEQFF.

The CDR3: CATGQGNSPLHF. For the CDR3, the DNA is TGTGCCACCGGACAGGGAAATTCACCCCTCCACTTT. This chain links TRBV28 with TRBJ1-6; TRBD1 agrees at 8 bases. The CDR3 runs to 12 residues. V shed 10 bases and J 7 bases; nucleotides not matched to a gene: 3. CDR1 and CDR2 from the germline V gene are MDHEN and SYDVKM.

The V and J genes are TRBV9 and TRBJ2-7; TRBD2 aligns across 9 bases. V was pared by 0 bases and J by 2 bases, with 12 bases of the junction left unmatched. The CDR3 is 18 amino acids. Germline CDR1 reads SGDLS; CDR2 reads YYNGEE. CDR3 protein: CASSVAASGVSTPYEQYF. CDR3 nucleotide sequence: TGTGCCAGCAGCGTAGCGGCTAGCGGGGTCAGTACCCCCTACGAGCAGTACTTC.

The rearrangement links TRBV19 to TRBJ2-2; 8 bases line up with TRBD1. Trimming removed 5 bases from V and 4 bases from J; junction bases left unmatched: 3. The CDR3 loop spans 14 amino acids. Germline CDR1 LNHDA, CDR2 SQIVND (reference sequence). The CDR3 DNA is TGTGCCAGTAGTGTGGACAGGGCCACCGGGGAGCTGTTTTTT. It is translated as CASSVDRATGELFF. Using reference TRBV19 and TRBJ2-2 for the parts outside the CDR3, the full variable domain is DGGITQSPKYLFRKEGQNVTLSCEQNLNHDAMYWYRQDPGQGLRLIYYSQIVNDFQKGDIAEGYSVSREKKESFPLTVTSAQKNPTAFYLCASSVDRATGELFFGEGSRLTVL.

The chain carries TRBV19 and TRBJ1-2; unclear D gene. This CDR3 has 14 residues. The germline V gene encodes CDR1 LNHDA and CDR2 SQIVND (reference sequence). Trimming pared 4 bases from V and 6 bases from J, leaving 15 bases between. The CDR3 DNA sequence: TGTGCCAGTAGTAGACCCCCGCAGGTCAATGGCTACACCTTC. It codes for CASSRPPQVNGYTF.